This passage covers 20 T cell receptor beta chains from one sample sequenced in a study of cytomegalovirus exposure and HLA in healthy donors. The PCR made use of 60 Vbeta and 13 Jbeta primers. Sequenced by immunoSEQ multiplex PCR; TCRdb stores in-frame clones only, minus some. This sample carries some 130,000 clones, 70% to 80% of them seen once, and the ten largest clones take around 2.2%. Sequenced input: PBMCs. Every receptor here comes from a man aged 25 to 45 in good health and CMV-seronegative.

This chain connects TRBV6-5 to TRBJ2-7; 9 bases map to TRBD1. The CDR3 extends over 15 amino acids. V lost 6 bases to trimming and J lost 0 bases; unmatched junction nucleotides: 6. CDR1 MNHEY and CDR2 SVGAGI come from the germline V gene. The CDR3 here is CASSRQGGFSYEQYF. CDR3 bases: TGTGCCAGCAGCCGACAGGGGGGGTTCTCCTACGAGCAGTACTTC.

Only one count was recorded for this clone. The chain uses TRBV5-1 and TRBJ2-2; D unresolved. Germline assignment: CDR1 SGHRS and CDR2 YFSETQ. The CDR3 extends over 13 amino acids. Trimming removed 7 bases from V and 5 bases from J, with 12 bases in between. CDR3 loop: CASGSQDTGELFF. CDR3 nucleotides: TGCGCCAGCGGCTCGCAGGATACCGGGGAGCTGTTTTTT.

The V and J genes are TRBV7-9 and TRBJ2-1, with 9 positions matching TRBD2. Germline lookup yields CDR1 SEHNR and CDR2 FQNEAQ (reference sequence). The CDR3 spans 18 residues. V lost 4 bases, J lost 5 bases, and 15 bases stayed unmatched. CDR3 protein: CASSSKAALAGRDNEQFF. CDR3 DNA: TGTGCCAGCAGCTCGAAGGCCGCGCTAGCGGGACGCGACAATGAGCAGTTCTTC.

The chain has TRBV9 and TRBJ1-2; tentatively, D is TRBD1 (5 bases). Trimming stripped 4 bases from V and 2 bases from J, with 9 bases between. The CDR3 totals 13 residues. Germline assignment: CDR1 SGDLS and CDR2 YYNGEE. The CDR3 protein is CASSPDSNYGYTF. The CDR3 region has the DNA TGTGCCAGCAGCCCAGACAGCAACTATGGCTACACCTTC.

This clone was seen a handful of times. The chain has TRBV10-3 and TRBJ2-7; 9 bases line up with TRBD2. V dropped 10 bases and J dropped 4; count of bases not matched to a gene: 14. Looked up from germline, CDR1 is ENHRY and CDR2 is SYGVKD. The length of the CDR3 is 15 residues. For the CDR3, the DNA is TGTGCCACCAAAGGGGAGACTAGCGGTCAATACGAGCAGTACTTC. Residues: CATKGETSGQYEQYF.

The V and J genes are TRBV15 and TRBJ1-1, with D uncertain. Looked up from germline, CDR1 is LNHNV and CDR2 is YYDKDF (reference sequence). Trimming took off 4 bases at V and 8 bases at J, with 8 bases between the two ends. The CDR3 extends over 11 amino acids. DNA of the CDR3: TGTGCCACCAGCAATCGGGGAGAAGCTTTCTTT. Protein product: CATSNRGEAFF.

This chain connects TRBV2 to TRBJ1-2; 9 nucleotides agree with TRBD1. Germline V gives CDR1 SNHLY, CDR2 FYNNEI. J lost 4 bases, V lost 8 bases, and 2 bases had no gene match. CDR3 length: 12 residues. The CDR3 DNA sequence: TGTGCCAGCGGGGGACAGGGCTATGGCTACACCTTC. Translation: CASGGQGYGYTF.

The chain combines TRBV7-2 with TRBJ1-1, with D tentatively TRBD1 (5 bases). V was pared by 4 bases and J by 2 bases, with 11 bases between. This CDR3 spans 14 amino acids. The V gene's germline CDR1 is SGHTA and CDR2 FQGNSA. The CDR3 loop reads CASSSGHLNTEAFF. The CDR3, as DNA: TGTGCCAGCAGCTCAGGACATTTAAACACTGAAGCTTTCTTT.

This rearrangement joins TRBV19 to TRBJ2-4, with 10 bases lining up with TRBD2. CDR1 and CDR2 from the germline V gene are LNHDA and SQIVND (reference sequence). J gave up 8 bases and V 1 base, and 5 bases lay outside the gene matches. The CDR3 has 15 residues. The CDR3 nucleotides are TGTGCCAGTAGTATAGCTGGAGCGGGAGGGTACATTCAGTACTTC. It encodes CASSIAGAGGYIQYF.

V and J are TRBV6-6 and TRBJ2-7; no clear D gene. The CDR3 sequence is 12 residues long. The germline CDR1 and CDR2 sequences are MNHNY and SVGAGI (reference sequence). V lost 4 bases, J lost 3 bases, and 7 bases lay in between. The CDR3 protein is CASSSLSYEQYF. In DNA, the CDR3 is TGTGCCAGCAGTTCCCTTAGCTACGAGCAGTACTTC.

On this clone: Other nucleotide sequences in the sample specify the same CDR3. The chain recombines TRBV29-1 with TRBJ1-1, with D perhaps matching TRBD1 (5 bases). Germline CDR1 SQVTM, CDR2 ANQGSEA. CDR3 size: 13 residues. Trimming removed 3 bases from V and 1 base from J, with 9 bases in between. The CDR3 DNA follows: TGCAGCGTTGAGGGGCTTGCGAACACTGAAGCTTTCTTT. This codes for CSVEGLANTEAFF.

Comments on this clone: This sample includes further DNA sequences coding for the same CDR3. The chain uses TRBV30 and TRBJ2-2; TRBD1 matches at 7 bases. Germline CDR1 reads GTSNPN; CDR2 reads SVGIG (reference sequence). J was trimmed by 4 bases and V by 0 bases; bases with no gene match: 11. The CDR3 totals 17 residues. The CDR3, as DNA: TGTGCCTGGAGTGTACGGGGACAGCGTTCCCTCACCGGGGAGCTGTTTTTT. This sequence encodes CAWSVRGQRSLTGELFF.

V is TRBV6-4 and J is TRBJ2-1; D perhaps matches TRBD1 (6 bases). V lost 3 bases and J lost 7, with 13 bases in between. There are 14 residues in the CDR3. The germline gives CDR1 MRHNA, CDR2 SNTAGT. The CDR3 DNA is TGTGCCAGCAGTGAGGGGGCACCGCGTAATGAGCAGTTCTTC. This translates into CASSEGAPRNEQFF.

The rearrangement uses TRBV29-1 and TRBJ1-3; D is ambiguous. The CDR3 is 15 amino acids. V was pared by 4 bases and J by 4 bases, with 17 bases between. The germline V gene encodes CDR1 SQVTM and CDR2 ANQGSEA. Here the CDR3 DNA reads TGCAGCGTTGTTTTTAATCGGAGAGGAGGAAACACCATATATTTT. It is translated as CSVVFNRRGGNTIYF.

The chain employs TRBV6-1 and TRBJ2-5; 11 nucleotides match TRBD1. The CDR3 covers 15 residues. Germline-derived CDR1 and CDR2 are MNHNS and SASEGT. After removal of 3 bases from V and 11 bases from J, the junction contained 11 bases not matched to a gene. The CDR3 reads CASSDLGQGAREQYF. The CDR3 DNA follows: TGTGCCAGCAGTGATTTAGGACAGGGGGCGCGGGAGCAGTACTTC.

This chain uses TRBV11-3 with TRBJ2-1; D gene uncertain. CDR1 is SGHNT and CDR2 is YENEEA in the germline V gene. V was clipped by 5 bases and J by 1 base, with 6 bases between them. The length of the CDR3 is 13 residues. CDR3 residues: CASSPNSYNEQFF. The CDR3 region has the DNA TGTGCCAGCAGCCCCAATTCCTACAATGAGCAGTTCTTC.

This chain connects TRBV9 to TRBJ2-5, with a tentative D call TRBD1 (5 bases). Germline CDR1 and CDR2: SGDLS and YYNGEE. V shed 0 bases and J shed 1 base, with 7 bases lying between them. The CDR3 is 14 residues long. Here the CDR3 reads CASSVGTSQETQYF. The CDR3 bases are TGTGCCAGCAGCGTAGGGACATCCCAAGAGACCCAGTACTTC.

The CDR3 here is CASSLERDSSYEQYF. The CDR3 DNA reads TGTGCCAGCAGCTTGGAACGGGACAGCTCCTACGAGCAGTACTTC. The chain is built from TRBV7-9 and TRBJ2-7; 7 bases are shared with TRBD1. The V and J ends lost 3 bases and 0 bases, in that order; junction bases with no gene match: 5. This CDR3 has 15 amino acids. Germline CDR1 SEHNR, CDR2 FQNEAQ (reference sequence). The whole variable domain, remainder taken from reference TRBV7-9 and TRBJ2-7, is DTGVSQNPRHKITKRGQNVTFRCDPISEHNRLYWYRQTLGQGPEFLTYFQNEAQLEKSRLLSDRFSAERPKGSFSTLEIQRTEQGDSAMYLCASSLERDSSYEQYFGPGTRLTVT.

This chain joins TRBV7-9 and TRBJ2-1; no clear D gene. Germline V CDR1 and CDR2: SEHNR, FQNEAQ (reference sequence). CDR3 length: 15 residues. V shed 4 bases and J shed 9 bases, with 19 bases lying between them. The CDR3 DNA sequence: TGTGCCAGCAGCTCCTATGCCGAAACGGGTGGTGAGCAGTTCTTC. As protein: CASSSYAETGGEQFF.

The chain couples TRBV29-1 to TRBJ2-2; tentative D call: TRBD2 (6 bases). This CDR3 region has 14 residues. V was trimmed by 4 bases and J by 3 bases, leaving 12 bases between them. Looked up from germline, CDR1 is SQVTM and CDR2 is ANQGSEA. CDR3 in amino acids: CSVVPGVDTGELFF. CDR3 coding DNA: TGCAGCGTTGTTCCGGGAGTGGACACCGGGGAGCTGTTTTTT.